This TCR beta chain came from a study of cytomegalovirus exposure and HLA in healthy donors. Looking at the study overall: It was reported in a later analysis that the same platform had been used for the 120 validation repertoires as for the roughly 700 first-cohort repertoires. Notes on the study in general: Cytomegalovirus association was assigned to 150 to 200 TCR beta chains. A subsequent analysis found that TCR clusters from the first cohort also tended to co-occur in the 90 to 150 validation repertoires, with approximately 94% of cluster scores above 0.

The donors were members of the validation cohort comprising over 100 subjects, separate from the roughly 730-subject first cohort. This clone has only one observation. Antigen unknown. This table comes from immunoSEQ multiplex PCR, and its TCRdb copy is limited to in-frame clones, with some not included. Of roughly 180,000 clones listed, approximately 80% are singletons. The sequence was obtained from a man aged 18 to 29 in good health and CMV-seropositive. Specimen: PBMCs.

CDR3 DNA: TGTGCCAGCAGCCGGTCGGCGGCGGAGCCCCAGTACTTC. Protein product: CASSRSAAEPQYF. The rearrangement uses TRBV7-2 and TRBJ2-7, with D uncertain. With 5 bases removed from V and 10 bases from J, the gap between germline ends came to 18 bases. The CDR3 contains 13 residues. Germline-derived CDR1 and CDR2 are SGHTA and FQGNSA.